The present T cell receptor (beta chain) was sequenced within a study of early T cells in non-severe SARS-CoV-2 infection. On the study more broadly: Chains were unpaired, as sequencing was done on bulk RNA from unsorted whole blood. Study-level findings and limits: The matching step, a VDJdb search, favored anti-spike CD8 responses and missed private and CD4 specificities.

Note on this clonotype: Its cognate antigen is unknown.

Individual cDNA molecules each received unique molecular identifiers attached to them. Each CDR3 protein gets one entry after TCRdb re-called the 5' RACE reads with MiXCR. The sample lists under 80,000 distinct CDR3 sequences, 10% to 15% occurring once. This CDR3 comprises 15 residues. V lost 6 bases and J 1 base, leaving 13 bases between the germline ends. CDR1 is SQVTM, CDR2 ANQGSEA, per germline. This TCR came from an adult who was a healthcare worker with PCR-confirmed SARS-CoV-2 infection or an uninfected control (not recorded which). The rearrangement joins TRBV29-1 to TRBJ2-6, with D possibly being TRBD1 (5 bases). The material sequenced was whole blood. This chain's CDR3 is CSVRTYLSGANVLTF. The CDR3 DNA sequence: TGCAGCGTCAGGACATACCTGTCTGGGGCCAACGTCCTGACTTTC.